A selection of T cell receptor beta chains follows, all from one sample in a study of blood T cells in healthy people across ages. TCRdb independently ran MiXCR on the 5' RACE reads; one entry per CDR3 protein. The table lists nearly 800,000 distinct CDR3 sequences, just over 55% of them singletons. Sequenced input: blood. Every receptor here comes from a man aged 35-49 years in good health. The CDR3 runs from the conserved cysteine through the conserved F or W. Fields, in order: J gene, V gene, D gene, clone size, CDR3 protein, CDR3 DNA. The D gene is left open where the match is weak. Clone size is stated in some rows and not others, as once, few, many or a class when expanded.

j_gene: TRBJ2-6
v_gene: TRBV7-6
d_gene: -
abundance: -
CDR3aa: CASSQGSSGANVLTF
CDR3nt: TGTGCCAGCAGCCAGGGTAGCTCTGGGGCCAACGTCCTGACTTTC

j_gene: TRBJ2-3
v_gene: TRBV7-9
d_gene: -
abundance: few
CDR3aa: CASSLAGTPSTDTQYF
CDR3nt: TGTGCCAGCAGCTTGGCCGGGACACCCAGCACAGATACGCAGTATTTT

j_gene: TRBJ1-2
v_gene: TRBV15
d_gene: -
abundance: -
CDR3aa: CATSSRTAGMDTF
CDR3nt: TGTGCCACCAGCAGTAGGACGGCCGGTATGGACACCTTC

j_gene: TRBJ2-7
v_gene: TRBV9
d_gene: -
abundance: few
CDR3aa: CASSAGISGEQYF
CDR3nt: TGTGCCAGCAGCGCGGGAATTTCGGGCGAGCAGTACTTC

j_gene: TRBJ2-3
v_gene: TRBV10-3
d_gene: TRBD2
abundance: few
CDR3aa: CAISESREGDTQYF
CDR3nt: TGTGCCATCAGTGAGAGCAGGGAGGGAGATACGCAGTATTTT

j_gene: TRBJ2-1
v_gene: TRBV10-3
d_gene: -
abundance: -
CDR3aa: CAISVPRLTGPYNEQFF
CDR3nt: TGTGCCATCAGTGTTCCCCGCCTCACGGGCCCCTACAATGAGCAGTTCTTC

j_gene: TRBJ2-3
v_gene: TRBV11-2
d_gene: TRBD1
abundance: -
CDR3aa: CASSPWTGSTDTQYF
CDR3nt: TGTGCCAGCAGCCCCTGGACAGGGAGCACAGATACGCAGTATTTT

j_gene: TRBJ1-2
v_gene: TRBV7-3
d_gene: -
abundance: few
CDR3aa: CASSRRDGYGYTF
CDR3nt: TGTGCCAGCAGCCGTCGGGACGGATATGGCTACACCTTC

j_gene: TRBJ2-4
v_gene: TRBV7-9
d_gene: TRBD2
abundance: -
CDR3aa: CASSHAGARAKNIQYF
CDR3nt: TGTGCCAGCAGCCACGCGGGAGCTAGGGCCAAAAACATTCAGTACTTC

j_gene: TRBJ2-5
v_gene: TRBV12-3/TRBV12-4
d_gene: TRBD2
abundance: few
CDR3aa: CASSPIAGGPMETQYF
CDR3nt: TGTGCCAGCAGTCCAATAGCGGGAGGGCCGATGGAGACCCAGTACTTC

j_gene: TRBJ2-1
v_gene: TRBV3-1
d_gene: -
abundance: -
CDR3aa: CASSQDRLPGGDNEQFF
CDR3nt: TGTGCCAGCAGCCAAGATCGGTTGCCAGGTGGGGACAATGAGCAGTTCTTC

j_gene: TRBJ2-1
v_gene: TRBV28
d_gene: -
abundance: few
CDR3aa: CASSTPVPASDNEQFF
CDR3nt: TGTGCCAGCAGTACGCCAGTGCCTGCGAGCGACAATGAGCAGTTCTTC

j_gene: TRBJ1-1
v_gene: TRBV10-3
d_gene: -
abundance: -
CDR3aa: CATGPSVGNTEAFF
CDR3nt: TGTGCCACGGGCCCCAGCGTTGGGAACACTGAAGCTTTCTTT

j_gene: TRBJ1-6
v_gene: TRBV2
d_gene: TRBD1
abundance: -
CDR3aa: CASSPRTGVSPLHF
CDR3nt: TGTGCCAGCAGTCCCCGGACAGGGGTCTCACCCCTCCACTTT

j_gene: TRBJ1-5
v_gene: TRBV20-1
d_gene: -
abundance: -
CDR3aa: CSAELQGNQPQHF
CDR3nt: TGCAGTGCCGAGTTACAGGGCAATCAGCCCCAGCATTTT

j_gene: TRBJ2-1
v_gene: TRBV7-3
d_gene: -
abundance: -
CDR3aa: CASSQGRLTTYNEQFF
CDR3nt: TGTGCCAGCAGCCAAGGAAGGCTAACCACCTACAATGAGCAGTTCTTC

j_gene: TRBJ2-7
v_gene: TRBV7-6
d_gene: -
abundance: -
CDR3aa: CASSPTGEGSSYEQYF
CDR3nt: TGTGCCAGCAGCCCGACAGGGGAGGGAAGCTCCTACGAGCAGTACTTC

j_gene: TRBJ1-1
v_gene: TRBV29-1
d_gene: -
abundance: -
CDR3aa: CSVEERDTEAFF
CDR3nt: TGCAGCGTTGAGGAACGGGACACTGAAGCTTTCTTT

j_gene: TRBJ2-7
v_gene: TRBV11-1
d_gene: TRBD1
abundance: -
CDR3aa: CASSKWDRGDYEQYF
CDR3nt: TGTGCCAGCAGCAAGTGGGACAGGGGTGACTACGAGCAGTACTTC

j_gene: TRBJ2-7
v_gene: TRBV29-1
d_gene: -
abundance: -
CDR3aa: CSAGHRENSPYEQYF
CDR3nt: TGCAGCGCTGGTCACCGGGAGAACTCTCCCTACGAGCAGTACTTC

j_gene: TRBJ2-3
v_gene: TRBV6-1
d_gene: -
abundance: -
CDR3aa: CASSEAFGRVTDTQYF
CDR3nt: TGTGCCAGCAGTGAAGCGTTCGGCAGGGTTACAGATACGCAGTATTTT

j_gene: TRBJ2-5
v_gene: TRBV2
d_gene: -
abundance: -
CDR3aa: CASSPLGGAETQYF
CDR3nt: TGTGCCAGCAGCCCCCTGGGGGGTGCAGAGACCCAGTACTTC

j_gene: TRBJ2-7
v_gene: TRBV24-1
d_gene: -
abundance: once
CDR3aa: CAPLGPYEQYF
CDR3nt: TGTGCCCCGCTGGGTCCCTACGAGCAGTACTTC

j_gene: TRBJ2-2
v_gene: TRBV6-5
d_gene: -
abundance: -
CDR3aa: CASSTGTNSGELFF
CDR3nt: TGTGCCAGCTCCACAGGGACCAACTCCGGGGAGCTGTTTTTT

j_gene: TRBJ2-7
v_gene: TRBV29-1
d_gene: -
abundance: -
CDR3aa: CSVDSARPYEQYF
CDR3nt: TGCAGCGTTGATTCGGCTCGCCCCTACGAGCAGTACTTC

j_gene: TRBJ1-5
v_gene: TRBV6-1
d_gene: TRBD1
abundance: -
CDR3aa: CASSAEPTGVGGNQPQHF
CDR3nt: TGTGCCAGCAGTGCAGAACCTACAGGGGTTGGGGGGAATCAGCCCCAGCATTTT

j_gene: TRBJ2-5
v_gene: TRBV6-2/TRBV6-3
d_gene: -
abundance: many
CDR3aa: CASSYSETQYF
CDR3nt: TGTGCCAGCAGTTATTCTGAGACCCAGTACTTC

j_gene: TRBJ2-7
v_gene: TRBV7-2
d_gene: -
abundance: few
CDR3aa: CASSGGAVGGEQYF
CDR3nt: TGTGCCAGCAGCGGAGGGGCGGTAGGCGGCGAGCAGTACTTC

j_gene: TRBJ1-1
v_gene: TRBV28
d_gene: -
abundance: -
CDR3aa: CASTIMDGPTEAFF
CDR3nt: TGTGCCAGCACCATAATGGACGGACCCACTGAAGCTTTCTTT

j_gene: TRBJ2-5
v_gene: TRBV2
d_gene: -
abundance: few
CDR3aa: CASRTRVEYF
CDR3nt: TGTGCCAGCCGTACTAGGGTAGAGTACTTC

j_gene: TRBJ2-5
v_gene: TRBV20-1
d_gene: -
abundance: -
CDR3aa: CSLHWASETQYF
CDR3nt: TGCAGTCTCCACTGGGCGAGTGAGACCCAGTACTTC

j_gene: TRBJ1-1
v_gene: TRBV20-1
d_gene: -
abundance: few
CDR3aa: CSARVAASEAFF
CDR3nt: TGCAGTGCTAGAGTGGCAGCTAGTGAAGCTTTCTTT

j_gene: TRBJ2-1
v_gene: TRBV20-1
d_gene: -
abundance: -
CDR3aa: CSARQGYNEQFF
CDR3nt: TGCAGTGCTAGACAGGGGTACAATGAGCAGTTCTTC

j_gene: TRBJ1-2
v_gene: TRBV20-1
d_gene: -
abundance: -
CDR3aa: CSAPYLTGGYTF
CDR3nt: TGCAGTGCCCCGTACCTGACAGGCGGCTACACCTTC

j_gene: TRBJ2-5
v_gene: TRBV5-4
d_gene: -
abundance: few
CDR3aa: CASSARGQETQYF
CDR3nt: TGTGCCAGCAGCGCCAGGGGCCAAGAGACCCAGTACTTC

j_gene: TRBJ2-5
v_gene: TRBV7-9
d_gene: TRBD2
abundance: few
CDR3aa: CASSLWDVRGSRKETQYF
CDR3nt: TGTGCCAGCAGCTTATGGGACGTCCGCGGGAGCAGGAAAGAGACCCAGTACTTC

j_gene: TRBJ2-1
v_gene: TRBV2
d_gene: -
abundance: -
CDR3aa: CASSAFGDNEQFF
CDR3nt: TGTGCCAGCAGTGCATTTGGGGATAATGAGCAGTTCTTC

j_gene: TRBJ2-4
v_gene: TRBV7-2
d_gene: -
abundance: -
CDR3aa: CASSLGGDGFSIQYF
CDR3nt: TGTGCCAGCAGCTTAGGCGGAGACGGCTTTAGCATTCAGTACTTC

j_gene: TRBJ2-3
v_gene: TRBV28
d_gene: TRBD2
abundance: -
CDR3aa: CASSGPLLAGILTDTQYF
CDR3nt: TGTGCCAGCAGTGGCCCGCTACTAGCGGGAATCCTAACAGATACGCAGTATTTT

j_gene: TRBJ1-4
v_gene: TRBV28
d_gene: TRBD1
abundance: -
CDR3aa: CASRAGGAANEKLFF
CDR3nt: TGTGCCAGCAGAGCAGGGGGCGCGGCTAATGAAAAACTGTTTTTT

j_gene: TRBJ2-5
v_gene: TRBV29-1
d_gene: -
abundance: -
CDR3aa: CSGMRWGAETQYF
CDR3nt: TGCAGCGGGATGAGATGGGGGGCAGAGACCCAGTACTTC

j_gene: TRBJ2-5
v_gene: TRBV7-9
d_gene: -
abundance: many
CDR3aa: CASSLGIQETQYF
CDR3nt: TGTGCCAGCAGCTTGGGGATCCAAGAGACCCAGTACTTC

j_gene: TRBJ1-2
v_gene: TRBV29-1
d_gene: -
abundance: few
CDR3aa: CSVGTGTNNYGYTF
CDR3nt: TGCAGCGTCGGAACCGGGACAAACAACTATGGCTACACCTTC

j_gene: TRBJ2-5
v_gene: TRBV28
d_gene: -
abundance: -
CDR3aa: CASSLFDGRRAETQYF
CDR3nt: TGTGCCAGCAGTTTATTCGACGGCCGGAGGGCCGAGACCCAGTACTTC

j_gene: TRBJ1-1
v_gene: TRBV5-5
d_gene: -
abundance: few
CDR3aa: CASSLPGGGKTEAFF
CDR3nt: TGTGCCAGCAGCTTACCGGGGGGAGGAAAAACTGAAGCTTTCTTT

j_gene: TRBJ2-4
v_gene: TRBV7-9
d_gene: -
abundance: -
CDR3aa: CASSFPRQGVVLAGSNEQYF
CDR3nt: TGTGCCAGCAGCTTTCCCCGACAGGGGGTTGTGCTAGCGGGCTCCAATGAGCAGTACTTC

j_gene: TRBJ2-7
v_gene: TRBV7-2
d_gene: -
abundance: many
CDR3aa: CASSLIHEQYF
CDR3nt: TGTGCCAGCAGCTTAATCCACGAGCAGTACTTC

j_gene: TRBJ2-7
v_gene: TRBV7-3
d_gene: -
abundance: -
CDR3aa: CASDPGAGDSYEQYF
CDR3nt: TGTGCCAGCGACCCTGGGGCCGGGGACTCCTACGAGCAGTACTTC

j_gene: TRBJ1-2
v_gene: TRBV7-9
d_gene: -
abundance: -
CDR3aa: CASSLAGRGEDGYTF
CDR3nt: TGTGCCAGCAGCTTAGCCGGCAGGGGTGAAGATGGCTACACCTTC

j_gene: TRBJ2-7
v_gene: TRBV28
d_gene: TRBD1
abundance: few
CDR3aa: CASSSTGTGIYEQYF
CDR3nt: TGTGCCAGCAGTTCTACCGGGACAGGGATATACGAGCAGTACTTC

j_gene: TRBJ2-5
v_gene: TRBV6-5
d_gene: -
abundance: -
CDR3aa: CASSPGHTKETQYF
CDR3nt: TGTGCCAGCAGCCCCGGACACACCAAAGAGACCCAGTACTTC

j_gene: TRBJ2-5
v_gene: TRBV10-3
d_gene: -
abundance: few
CDR3aa: CAIREPRVDQETQYF
CDR3nt: TGTGCCATCAGAGAACCCAGGGTTGACCAAGAGACCCAGTACTTC

j_gene: TRBJ2-1
v_gene: TRBV3-1
d_gene: TRBD1
abundance: -
CDR3aa: CASLGQRGRSGYNEQFF
CDR3nt: TGTGCCAGCCTTGGTCAAAGGGGGCGCTCGGGGTACAATGAGCAGTTCTTC

j_gene: TRBJ2-3
v_gene: TRBV4-3
d_gene: -
abundance: -
CDR3aa: CASSQGFKDTQYF
CDR3nt: TGCGCCAGCAGCCAAGGATTTAAAGATACGCAGTATTTT

j_gene: TRBJ2-1
v_gene: TRBV11-2
d_gene: TRBD2
abundance: -
CDR3aa: CASRKSGIEQFF
CDR3nt: TGTGCCAGCAGAAAAAGCGGGATTGAGCAGTTCTTC

j_gene: TRBJ2-7
v_gene: TRBV28
d_gene: -
abundance: once
CDR3aa: CASSRPSGGHTYEQYF
CDR3nt: TGTGCCAGCAGCCGCCCCTCTGGGGGGCATACCTACGAGCAGTACTTC

j_gene: TRBJ2-3
v_gene: TRBV24-1
d_gene: -
abundance: few
CDR3aa: CATSDFRGRPADTQYF
CDR3nt: TGTGCCACCAGTGATTTCCGGGGGCGCCCCGCAGATACGCAGTATTTT

j_gene: TRBJ2-1
v_gene: TRBV7-9
d_gene: -
abundance: once
CDR3aa: CASSHPTIRGEQFF
CDR3nt: TGTGCCAGCAGCCACCCGACAATTAGGGGTGAGCAGTTCTTC

j_gene: TRBJ2-7
v_gene: TRBV11-2
d_gene: -
abundance: few
CDR3aa: CASSLGSGDSYEQYF
CDR3nt: TGTGCCAGCAGCTTGGGTTCGGGGGATTCCTACGAGCAGTACTTC